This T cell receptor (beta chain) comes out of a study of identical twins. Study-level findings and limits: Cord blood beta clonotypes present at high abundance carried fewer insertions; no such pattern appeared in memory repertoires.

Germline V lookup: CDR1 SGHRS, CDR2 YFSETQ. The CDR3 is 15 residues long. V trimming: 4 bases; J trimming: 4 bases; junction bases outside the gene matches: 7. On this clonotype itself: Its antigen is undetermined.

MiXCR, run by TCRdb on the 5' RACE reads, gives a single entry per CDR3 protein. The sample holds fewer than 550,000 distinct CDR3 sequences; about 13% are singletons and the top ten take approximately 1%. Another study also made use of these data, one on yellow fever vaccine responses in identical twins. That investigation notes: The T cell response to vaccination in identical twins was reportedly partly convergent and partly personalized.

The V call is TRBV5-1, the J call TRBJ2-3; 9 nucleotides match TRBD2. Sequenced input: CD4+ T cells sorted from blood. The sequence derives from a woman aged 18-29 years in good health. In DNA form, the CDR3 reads TGCGCCAGCAGCGCCTTAGCGGGAGTCGCAGATACGCAGTATTTT. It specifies CASSALAGVADTQYF. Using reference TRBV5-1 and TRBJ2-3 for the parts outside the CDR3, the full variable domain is KAGVTQTPRYLIKTRGQQVTLSCSPISGHRSVSWYQQTPGQGLQFLFEYFSETQRNKGNFPGRFSGRQFSNSRSEMNVSTLELGDSALYLCASSALAGVADTQYFGPGTRLTVL.